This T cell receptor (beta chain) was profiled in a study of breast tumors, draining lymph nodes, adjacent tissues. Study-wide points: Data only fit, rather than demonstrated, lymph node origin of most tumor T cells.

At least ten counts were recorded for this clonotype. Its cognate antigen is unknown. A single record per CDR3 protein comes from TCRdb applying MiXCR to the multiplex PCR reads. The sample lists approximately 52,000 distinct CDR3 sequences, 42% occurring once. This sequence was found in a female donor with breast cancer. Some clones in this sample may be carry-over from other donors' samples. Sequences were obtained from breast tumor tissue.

CDR3 in DNA: TGTGCCATCAGTGACAGCGTAGGGGCAGGCTATGGCTACACCTTC. Residues: CAISDSVGAGYGYTF. The rearrangement links TRBV10-3 to TRBJ1-2; a possible D gene is TRBD1 (5 bases). V was clipped by 3 bases and J by 4 bases, with 15 bases between them. Looked up from germline, CDR1 is ENHRY and CDR2 is SYGVKD. The CDR3 spans 15 residues.